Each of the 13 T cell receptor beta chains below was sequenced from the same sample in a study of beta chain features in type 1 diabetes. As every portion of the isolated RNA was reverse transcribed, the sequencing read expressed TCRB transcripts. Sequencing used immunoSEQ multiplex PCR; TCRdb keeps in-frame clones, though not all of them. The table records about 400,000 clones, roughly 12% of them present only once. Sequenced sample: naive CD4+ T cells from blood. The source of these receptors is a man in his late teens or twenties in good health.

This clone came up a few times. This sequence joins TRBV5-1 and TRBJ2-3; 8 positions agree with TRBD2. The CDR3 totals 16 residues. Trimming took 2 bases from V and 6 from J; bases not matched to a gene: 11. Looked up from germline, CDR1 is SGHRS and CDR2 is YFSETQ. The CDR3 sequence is CASSFRLANGVDTQYF. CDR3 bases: TGCGCCAGCAGCTTCAGACTAGCGAACGGGGTGGATACGCAGTATTTT.

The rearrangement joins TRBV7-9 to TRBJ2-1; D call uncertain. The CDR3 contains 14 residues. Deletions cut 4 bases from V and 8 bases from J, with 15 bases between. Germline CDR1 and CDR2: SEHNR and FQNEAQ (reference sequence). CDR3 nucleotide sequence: TGTGCCAGCAGCTCGGCGACTCCTTTGGATGAGCAGTTCTTC. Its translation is CASSSATPLDEQFF. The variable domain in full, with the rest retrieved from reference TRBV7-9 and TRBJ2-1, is DTGVSQNPRHKITKRGQNVTFRCDPISEHNRLYWYRQTLGQGPEFLTYFQNEAQLEKSRLLSDRFSAERPKGSFSTLEIQRTEQGDSAMYLCASSSATPLDEQFFGPGTRLTVL.

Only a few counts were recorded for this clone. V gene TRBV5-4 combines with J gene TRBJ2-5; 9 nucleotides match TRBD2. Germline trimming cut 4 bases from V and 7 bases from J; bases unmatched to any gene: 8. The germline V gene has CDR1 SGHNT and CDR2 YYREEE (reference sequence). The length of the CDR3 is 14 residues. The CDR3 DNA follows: TGTGCCAGCAGCACACCGGGGCGGGAGGGGACCCAGTACTTC. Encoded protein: CASSTPGREGTQYF.

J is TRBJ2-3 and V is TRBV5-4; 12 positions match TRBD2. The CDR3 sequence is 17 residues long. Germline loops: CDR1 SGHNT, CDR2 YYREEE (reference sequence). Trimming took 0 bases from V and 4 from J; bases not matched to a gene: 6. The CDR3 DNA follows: TGTGCCAGCAGCTTGGATCTAGCGGGAGGGCGCGCAGATACGCAGTATTTT. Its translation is CASSLDLAGGRADTQYF.

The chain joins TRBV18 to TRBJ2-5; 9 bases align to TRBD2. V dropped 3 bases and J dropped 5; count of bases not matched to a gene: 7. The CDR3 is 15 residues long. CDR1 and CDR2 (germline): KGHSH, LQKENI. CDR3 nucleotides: TGTGCCAGCTCACCTATAGCGGGAGTTGTGGAGACCCAGTACTTC. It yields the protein CASSPIAGVVETQYF.

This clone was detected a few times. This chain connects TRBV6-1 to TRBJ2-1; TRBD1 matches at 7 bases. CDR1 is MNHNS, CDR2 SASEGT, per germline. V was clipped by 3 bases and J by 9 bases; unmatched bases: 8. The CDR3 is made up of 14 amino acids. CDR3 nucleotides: TGTGCCAGCAGTGACCCGGGACAGAGGGGTGAGCAGTTCTTC. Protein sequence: CASSDPGQRGEQFF.

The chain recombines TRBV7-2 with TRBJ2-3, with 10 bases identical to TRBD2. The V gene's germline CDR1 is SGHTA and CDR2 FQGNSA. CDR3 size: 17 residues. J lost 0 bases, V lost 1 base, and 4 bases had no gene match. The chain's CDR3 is CASSLVGAGGSTDTQYF. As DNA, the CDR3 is TGTGCCAGCAGCTTAGTGGGAGCGGGAGGGAGCACAGATACGCAGTATTTT. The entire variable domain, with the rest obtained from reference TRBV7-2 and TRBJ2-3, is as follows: GAGVSQSPSNKVTEKGKDVELRCDPISGHTALYWYRQSLGQGLEFLIYFQGNSAPDKSGLPSDRFSAERTGGSVSTLTIQRTQQEDSAVYLCASSLVGAGGSTDTQYFGPGTRLTVL.

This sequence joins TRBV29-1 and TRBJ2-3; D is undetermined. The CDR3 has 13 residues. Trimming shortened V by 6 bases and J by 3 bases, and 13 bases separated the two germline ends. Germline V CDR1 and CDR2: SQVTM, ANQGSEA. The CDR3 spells CSVKTILTDTQYF. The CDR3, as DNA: TGCAGCGTCAAAACAATCTTAACAGATACGCAGTATTTT.

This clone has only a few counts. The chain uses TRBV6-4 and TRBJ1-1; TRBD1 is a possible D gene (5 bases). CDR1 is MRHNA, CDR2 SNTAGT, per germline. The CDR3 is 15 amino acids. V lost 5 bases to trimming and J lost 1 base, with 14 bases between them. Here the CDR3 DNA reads TGTGCCAGCAGTTACGTACAGGTGCCGAACACTGAAGCTTTCTTT. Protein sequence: CASSYVQVPNTEAFF.

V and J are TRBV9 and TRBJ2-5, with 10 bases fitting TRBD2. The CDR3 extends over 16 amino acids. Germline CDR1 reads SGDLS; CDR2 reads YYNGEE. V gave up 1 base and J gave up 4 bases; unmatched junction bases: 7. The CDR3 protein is CASSVSGGAPPETQYF. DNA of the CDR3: TGTGCCAGCAGCGTAAGCGGGGGGGCGCCGCCAGAGACCCAGTACTTC.

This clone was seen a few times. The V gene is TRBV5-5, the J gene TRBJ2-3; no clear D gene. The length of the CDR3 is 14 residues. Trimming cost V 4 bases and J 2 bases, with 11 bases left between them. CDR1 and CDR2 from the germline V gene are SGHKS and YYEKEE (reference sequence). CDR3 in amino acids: CASSQDGPTDTQYF. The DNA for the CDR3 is TGTGCCAGCAGCCAAGATGGGCCCACAGATACGCAGTATTTT.

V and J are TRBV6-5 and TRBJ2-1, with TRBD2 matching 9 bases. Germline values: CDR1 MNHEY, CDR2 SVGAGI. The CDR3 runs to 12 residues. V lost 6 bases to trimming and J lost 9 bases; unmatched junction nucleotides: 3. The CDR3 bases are TGTGCCAGCAGCCGCGGGAGGGTTGAGCAGTTCTTC. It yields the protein CASSRGRVEQFF.

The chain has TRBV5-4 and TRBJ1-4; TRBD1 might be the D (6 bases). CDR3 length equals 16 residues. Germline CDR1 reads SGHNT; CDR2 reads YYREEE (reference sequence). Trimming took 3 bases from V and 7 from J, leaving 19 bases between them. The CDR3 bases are TGTGCCAGCAGCTCGTCCGGGGGGGCAAATGTTGAAAAACTGTTTTTT. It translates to CASSSSGGANVEKLFF. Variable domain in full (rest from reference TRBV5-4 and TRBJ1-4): ETGVTQSPTHLIKTRGQQVTLRCSSQSGHNTVSWYQQALGQGPQFIFQYYREEENGRGNFPPRFSGLQFPNYSSELNVNALELDDSALYLCASSSSGGANVEKLFFGSGTQLSVL.